This T cell receptor (beta chain) stems from a study of cytomegalovirus exposure and HLA in healthy donors. The PCR ran on 60 Vbeta and 13 Jbeta primers. Generated by immunoSEQ multiplex PCR, the TCRdb table keeps only in-frame clones and is missing some. The sample includes around 95,000 clones, approximately 80% seen only once; the top ten take around 3.6%. To note about this clone: Its antigen is unknown.

Study-wide results and caveats: Among the most significant clusters, several appeared linked to common viral pathogens in a later analysis. The authors reported that TCR beta sequences could predict HLA-A and HLA-B alleles. These predictions were accurate for most subjects in the first cohort.

Material: PBMCs. The receptor was isolated from a female donor in good health and CMV-seropositive.

CDR3 DNA sequence: TGTGCCAGCAGTATCCGACAGGGTTTGGCCAAAAACATTCAGTACTTC. This translates into CASSIRQGLAKNIQYF. The chain has TRBV28 and TRBJ2-4; 7 nucleotides match TRBD1. This CDR3 region has 16 residues. The V gene end was trimmed by 5 bases and the J gene end by 1 base; junction bases not matched to a gene: 8. Germline assignment: CDR1 MDHEN and CDR2 SYDVKM.